This passage covers 32 T cell receptor beta chains from one sample sequenced in a study of T-cell reconstitution after alpha-beta-depleted transplantation in children. This sample's TCRbeta library carried unique molecular identifier barcodes. TCRdb analysed the PCR reads with MiXCR anew, one entry per CDR3 protein. This table holds 200,000 to 250,000 distinct CDR3 sequences, roughly 9% found once. The sample was PBMCs from the stem cell graft donor, taken from the stem cell graft. These receptors were taken from a human donor who donated a stem cell graft to a child with acute lymphoblastic leukemia.

The V call is TRBV5-4, the J call TRBJ2-5, with D hard to call. The CDR3 sequence is 15 residues long. Germline V gives CDR1 SGHNT, CDR2 YYREEE (reference sequence). V was clipped by 4 bases and J by 3 bases, with 16 bases between them. CDR3 nucleotide sequence: TGTGCCAGCAGCCCCGAAAGTTCCAGAGAAGAGACCCAGTACTTC. Encoded protein: CASSPESSREETQYF.

This clonotype came up a few times. This sequence joins TRBV28 and TRBJ2-5; D gene ambiguous. The CDR3 covers 16 residues. V lost 3 bases and J lost 0, with 14 bases in between. The germline V gene has CDR1 MDHEN and CDR2 SYDVKM. The CDR3, as DNA: TGTGCCAGCAGTTTCTTCTCCTTGCGGTACCAAGAGACCCAGTACTTC. Its translation: CASSFFSLRYQETQYF. The complete variable domain, with remaining parts taken from reference TRBV28 and TRBJ2-5, reads DVKVTQSSRYLVKRTGEKVFLECVQDMDHENMFWYRQDPGLGLRLIYFSYDVKMKEKGDIPEGYSVSREKKERFSLILESASTNQTSMYLCASSFFSLRYQETQYFGPGTRLLVL.

The rearrangement uses TRBV11-2 and TRBJ2-7; D call uncertain. The CDR3 extends over 14 amino acids. Germline loops: CDR1 SGHAT, CDR2 FQNNGV. Between the trimmed V and J ends, which lost 3 bases and 1 base, there was a span of 10 bases. The CDR3 DNA reads as TGTGCCAGCAGCTTTTCCGGAGTGTCCTACGAGCAGTACTTC. Translated, it gives CASSFSGVSYEQYF.

V gene TRBV11-2 combines with J gene TRBJ2-3, with 8 bases lining up with TRBD1. The germline V gene has CDR1 SGHAT and CDR2 FQNNGV. The trim removed 7 bases at V and 2 bases at J, leaving 11 bases unmatched. The CDR3 has 16 residues. This chain's CDR3 is CASNKIRTGNTDTQYF. The CDR3 region has the DNA TGTGCCAGCAACAAAATCCGGACAGGGAACACAGATACGCAGTATTTT. Full variable domain (rest looked up from reference TRBV11-2 and TRBJ2-3): EAGVAQSPRYKIIEKRQSVAFWCNPISGHATLYWYQQILGQGPKLLIQFQNNGVVDDSQLPKDRFSAERLKGVDSTLKIQPAKLEDSAVYLCASNKIRTGNTDTQYFGPGTRLTVL.

This clonotype was seen at least ten times. The CDR3 DNA is TGCAGTGCTAGGAAGCCGGACAGGGATGAAAAACTGTTTTTT. As protein: CSARKPDRDEKLFF. The V call is TRBV20-1, the J call TRBJ1-4; 8 bases agree with TRBD1. This CDR3 is built from 14 residues. Germline values: CDR1 DFQATT, CDR2 SNEGSKA (reference sequence). The trim removed 3 bases at V and 6 bases at J, leaving 6 bases unmatched.

J is TRBJ1-1 and V is TRBV2; D gene unclear. V dropped 8 bases and J dropped 10 bases, with 14 bases sitting between them. The CDR3 runs to 11 residues. Per the germline V gene, CDR1 is SNHLY and CDR2 is FYNNEI. In nucleotides, the CDR3 is TGTGCCAGCTCGCTGGCGTCTGGAGCTTTCTTT. It is translated as CASSLASGAFF.

A few counts support this clonotype. This chain joins TRBV2 and TRBJ1-4, with TRBD1 as a possible D gene (6 bases). The germline V gene has CDR1 SNHLY and CDR2 FYNNEI. V was clipped by 7 bases and J by 4 bases, with 19 bases between them. There are 16 residues in the CDR3. The CDR3 DNA follows: TGTGCCAGCACCACCCCTTACGGGGGCCATAATGAAAAACTGTTTTTT. Amino acid sequence: CASTTPYGGHNEKLFF.

The genes are TRBV6-2 or TRBV6-3 and TRBJ2-2, with unresolved D. Germline V CDR1 and CDR2: MNHEY, SVGEGT. This CDR3 has 15 residues. The germline V and J ends were trimmed by 3 bases and 1 base, with 9 bases remaining between them. The CDR3 DNA reads TGTGCCAGCAGTTATGGCGACGTGAACACCGGGGAGCTGTTTTTT. Its protein is CASSYGDVNTGELFF.

The sample holds many counts of this clonotype. J is TRBJ1-6 and V is TRBV4-2, with no clear D. This CDR3 region has 15 residues. Trimming took 2 bases from V and 8 from J, leaving 13 bases between them. The germline V gene encodes CDR1 LGHNA and CDR2 YNFKEQ. Here the CDR3 reads CASSQFQSRDSPLHF. CDR3 in DNA: TGTGCCAGCAGCCAATTCCAGTCTAGGGATTCACCCCTCCACTTT.

The chain is built from TRBV27 and TRBJ2-3; 7 bases are a match to TRBD1. The length of the CDR3 is 14 residues. Germline CDR1 reads MNHEY; CDR2 reads SMNVEV (reference sequence). Trimming cost V 5 bases and J 4 bases; bases outside gene matches: 6. Here the CDR3 reads CASSTRQGPDTQYF. Here the CDR3 DNA reads TGTGCCAGCAGTACGAGACAGGGACCAGATACGCAGTATTTT.

This clonotype was found many times. This chain uses TRBV5-1 with TRBJ1-1; D gene unclear. The V and J ends lost 1 base and 1 base respectively, with 8 bases between them. This CDR3 spans 14 amino acids. Germline CDR1 reads SGHRS; CDR2 reads YFSETQ. The CDR3 sequence is CASSLTVGNTEAFF. The CDR3 bases are TGCGCCAGCAGCTTGACGGTTGGGAACACTGAAGCTTTCTTT.

The chain employs TRBV20-1 and TRBJ1-5, with TRBD1 as a possible D gene (5 bases). Germline V gene lookup returns CDR1 DFQATT and CDR2 SNEGSKA (reference sequence). V was trimmed by 3 bases and J by 4 bases, leaving 16 bases between them. This CDR3 region has 15 residues. The CDR3 sequence: CSARPDSGGNQPQHF. The CDR3 coding sequence is TGCAGTGCTAGGCCCGACTCGGGGGGGAATCAGCCCCAGCATTTT.

This clonotype was detected a few times. The chain combines TRBV5-5 with TRBJ1-5, with no clear D. The CDR3 is made up of 14 amino acids. Germline V gene sequence: CDR1 SGHKS, CDR2 YYEKEE (reference sequence). The V gene lost 1 base and the J gene lost 7 bases, with 12 bases spanning the gap. CDR3 nucleotides: TGTGCCAGCAGCTTGCAAGGGTTCGGGCAGCCCCAGCATTTT. Translation gives CASSLQGFGQPQHF.

This clonotype was recorded at least ten times. The rearrangement uses TRBV7-2 and TRBJ1-5, with D possibly TRBD1 on 5 matching bases. CDR1 SGHTA and CDR2 FQGNSA come from the germline V gene. This CDR3 has 16 residues. Trimming removed 2 bases at V and 4 bases at J, with 15 bases between. The DNA of the CDR3 is TGTGCCAGCAGCTTAAAAGGGGCGCGCGCTAATCAGCCCCAGCATTTT. Its translation: CASSLKGARANQPQHF.

This clonotype was seen many times. The genes are TRBV10-3 and TRBJ2-3; possible D gene TRBD2, 6 bases. CDR1 and CDR2 from the germline V gene are ENHRY and SYGVKD. V gave up 7 bases and J gave up 2 bases, with 10 bases separating them. CDR3 length: 13 residues. DNA for the CDR3: TGTGCCATCATGGCGGGGCCCACAGATACGCAGTATTTT. Its translation: CAIMAGPTDTQYF.

In this sample, this clonotype turned up many times. This chain uses TRBV19 with TRBJ1-5, with 7 bases that match TRBD1. Germline values: CDR1 LNHDA, CDR2 SQIVND (reference sequence). CDR3 size: 17 residues. The junction had 8 bases not matched to a gene; V was cut back by 3 bases and J by 0 bases. In DNA, the CDR3 is TGTGCCAGTAGTATTCTCGACAGGGAATATAGCAATCAGCCCCAGCATTTT. Encoded protein: CASSILDREYSNQPQHF.

Here the CDR3 reads CASSYGMTEAFF. The DNA for the CDR3 is TGTGCCAGCAGTTATGGAATGACTGAAGCTTTCTTT. V gene TRBV6-2 or TRBV6-3 combines with J gene TRBJ1-1; D unresolved. Germline values: CDR1 MNHEY, CDR2 SVGEGT. The length of the CDR3 is 12 residues. V lost 3 bases, J lost 5 bases, and 7 bases lay in between.

This clonotype was recorded at least ten times. The CDR3 is CSVGTVSYEQYF. The CDR3 coding sequence is TGCAGCGTTGGGACCGTTTCCTACGAGCAGTACTTC. The rearrangement joins TRBV29-1 to TRBJ2-7; no clear D gene. The CDR3 length is 12 residues. With 4 bases removed from V and 1 base from J, the gap between germline ends came to 8 bases. Germline CDR1 reads SQVTM; CDR2 reads ANQGSEA.

The J gene is TRBJ1-4, the V gene TRBV7-2; 7 positions match TRBD1. Germline-derived CDR1 and CDR2 are SGHTA and FQGNSA. The CDR3 length is 15 residues. Trimming removed 6 bases from V and 4 bases from J; junction bases left unmatched: 8. CDR3: CASRRGTASNEKLFF. The CDR3 DNA follows: TGTGCCAGCAGGAGGGGGACAGCGAGTAATGAAAAACTGTTTTTT. The full variable domain, completed using reference TRBV7-2 and TRBJ1-4, is GAGVSQSPSNKVTEKGKDVELRCDPISGHTALYWYRQSLGQGLEFLIYFQGNSAPDKSGLPSDRFSAERTGGSVSTLTIQRTQQEDSAVYLCASRRGTASNEKLFFGSGTQLSVL.

J is TRBJ1-6 and V is TRBV4-3; 7 bases fit TRBD1. The CDR3 runs 16 residues. The V segment lost 1 base and the J segment 15 bases; nucleotides outside the gene matches: 15. Germline V lookup: CDR1 LGHNA, CDR2 YSLEER. Written as DNA, the CDR3 is TGCGCCAGCAGCCAAGGACGGACAGGAGCCTTCCCCGTCCTCCACTTT. This encodes CASSQGRTGAFPVLHF.

The chain has TRBV9 and TRBJ1-1; TRBD1 matches at 7 bases. V lost 4 bases to trimming and J lost 1 base; unmatched junction nucleotides: 4. The CDR3 extends over 14 amino acids. Germline CDR1 reads SGDLS; CDR2 reads YYNGEE. CDR3 sequence reads: CASSPRDRNTEAFF. The CDR3, as DNA: TGTGCCAGCAGCCCGCGGGACAGGAACACTGAAGCTTTCTTT.

This clonotype came up many times. The genes are TRBV21-1 and TRBJ2-3; TRBD1 is the table's D call, not checked against the DNA. TRBV21-1 is a pseudogene segment. The CDR3 is 16 amino acids. The CDR3 DNA sequence: TGTGCCAGCAGCACATCGACAGGGGGGTCTGTGAATACGCAGTATTTT. Protein: CASSTSTGGSVNTQYF.

The rearrangement links TRBV2 to TRBJ2-2; weak D call: TRBD1 (6 bases). CDR1 is SNHLY and CDR2 is FYNNEI in the germline V gene. With 2 bases removed from V and 3 bases from J, the gap between germline ends came to 16 bases. The CDR3 totals 17 residues. CDR3 in amino acids: CASSEPQGRKYTGELFF. CDR3 nucleotide sequence: TGTGCCAGCAGTGAACCACAGGGTCGGAAGTACACCGGGGAGCTGTTTTTT.

The gene calls are TRBV6-2 or TRBV6-3 and TRBJ2-7; D might be TRBD2 (5 bases). Looked up from germline, CDR1 is MNHEY and CDR2 is SVGEGT. Trimming took 6 bases from V and 7 from J, leaving 13 bases between them. The CDR3 extends over 12 amino acids. CDR3 sequence reads: CASSGLSVEQYF. CDR3 nucleotide sequence: TGTGCCAGCAGCGGACTGAGCGTAGAGCAGTACTTC.

There are many counts of this clonotype. The V call is TRBV10-3, the J call TRBJ1-1; TRBD1 is a possible D gene (5 bases). Germline values: CDR1 ENHRY, CDR2 SYGVKD. Between the trimmed V and J ends, which lost 3 bases and 1 base, there was a span of 18 bases. CDR3 length: 17 residues. Here the CDR3 reads CAISDSQGTVGNTEAFF. CDR3 bases: TGTGCCATCAGTGACTCCCAGGGAACGGTAGGGAACACTGAAGCTTTCTTT.

This chain's CDR3 is CASSPQPSSYEQYF. The CDR3 DNA follows: TGTGCCAGCAGTCCCCAGCCCAGCTCCTACGAGCAGTACTTC. This chain links TRBV6-5 with TRBJ2-7; D gene ambiguous. This CDR3 is 14 amino acids long. In germline, CDR1 is MNHEY, CDR2 SVGAGI. Trimming stripped 5 bases from V and 0 bases from J, with 11 bases between.

This clonotype appeared a few times. The V and J genes are TRBV5-6 and TRBJ2-5; D unclear. The CDR3 sequence is 16 residues long. Deletions cut 0 bases from V and 0 bases from J, with 12 bases between. Germline V gene data show CDR1 as SGHDT and CDR2 as YYEEEE. CDR3 sequence reads: CASSLGRRLYQETQYF. The CDR3 nucleotides read TGTGCCAGCAGCTTGGGTCGGAGACTGTACCAAGAGACCCAGTACTTC.

J is TRBJ2-6 and V is TRBV11-3; D call uncertain. The V end was cut by 2 bases, the J end by 2 bases, with 4 bases between. The germline gives CDR1 SGHNT, CDR2 YENEEA. This CDR3 is 14 amino acids long. The CDR3 nucleotides read TGTGCCAGCAGCTTAACCCCTGGGGCCAACGTCCTGACTTTC. It encodes CASSLTPGANVLTF.

This clonotype was observed a handful of times. The chain has TRBV7-2 and TRBJ1-1; D remains ambiguous. Germline CDR1 and CDR2: SGHTA and FQGNSA. V shed 5 bases and J shed 4 bases, with 11 bases lying between them. The CDR3 has 13 amino acids. CDR3 residues: CASSTQEATEAFF. In nucleotides, the CDR3 is TGTGCCAGCAGCACTCAGGAGGCCACTGAAGCTTTCTTT. Full variable domain (outside the CDR3, taken from reference TRBV7-2 and TRBJ1-1): GAGVSQSPSNKVTEKGKDVELRCDPISGHTALYWYRQSLGQGLEFLIYFQGNSAPDKSGLPSDRFSAERTGGSVSTLTIQRTQQEDSAVYLCASSTQEATEAFFGQGTRLTVV.

This clonotype was counted many times. The chain links TRBV12-3 or TRBV12-4 to TRBJ2-1; 7 bases match TRBD1. V shed 1 base, J shed 6 bases, and the junction held 3 bases outside the gene matches. The CDR3 contains 14 residues. The CDR3 reads CASSLVQGVNEQFF. As DNA, the CDR3 is TGTGCCAGCAGTTTAGTTCAGGGGGTCAATGAGCAGTTCTTC.

This clonotype was seen more than once but under ten times. J is TRBJ1-4 and V is TRBV20-1; 9 positions agree with TRBD1. The CDR3 runs 15 residues. Germline lookup yields CDR1 DFQATT and CDR2 SNEGSKA (reference sequence). The junction had 7 bases not matched to a gene; V was cut back by 5 bases and J by 3 bases. The CDR3 protein is CSASTTGGPNEKLFF. CDR3 in DNA: TGCAGTGCTTCAACCACAGGGGGCCCTAATGAAAAACTGTTTTTT.

This clonotype came up many times. The rearrangement uses TRBV27 and TRBJ2-3, with D possibly TRBD1 on 6 matching bases. CDR1 MNHEY and CDR2 SMNVEV come from the germline V gene (reference sequence). V shed 2 bases and J shed 6 bases, with 12 bases lying between them. The CDR3 consists of 14 residues. CDR3 nucleotides: TGTGCCAGCAGTTTAGGGACACCTCCGGATACGCAGTATTTT. This translates into CASSLGTPPDTQYF.